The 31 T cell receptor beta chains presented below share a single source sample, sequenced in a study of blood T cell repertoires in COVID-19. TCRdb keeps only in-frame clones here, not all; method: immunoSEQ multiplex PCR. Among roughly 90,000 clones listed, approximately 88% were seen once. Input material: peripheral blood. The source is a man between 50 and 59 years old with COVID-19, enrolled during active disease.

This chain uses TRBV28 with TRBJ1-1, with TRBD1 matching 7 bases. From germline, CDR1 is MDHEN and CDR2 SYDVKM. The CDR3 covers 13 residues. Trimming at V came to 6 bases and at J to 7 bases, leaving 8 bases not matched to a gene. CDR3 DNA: TGTGCCAGCAGCCCGGGACAGTCATTTGAAGCTTTCTTT. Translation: CASSPGQSFEAFF.

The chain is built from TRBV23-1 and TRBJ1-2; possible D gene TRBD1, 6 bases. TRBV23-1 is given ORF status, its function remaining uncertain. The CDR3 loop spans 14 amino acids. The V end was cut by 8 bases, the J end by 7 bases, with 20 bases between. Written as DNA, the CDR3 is TGCGCCAGCCCCCCGAGCAGGGGTGAACGTGGCTACACCTTC. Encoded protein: CASPPSRGERGYTF.

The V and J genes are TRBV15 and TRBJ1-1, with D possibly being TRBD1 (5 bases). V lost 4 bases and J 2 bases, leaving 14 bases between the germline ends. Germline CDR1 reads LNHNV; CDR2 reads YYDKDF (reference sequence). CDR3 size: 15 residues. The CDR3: CATSTEMTANTEAFF. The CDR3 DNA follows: TGTGCCACCAGCACCGAAATGACAGCCAACACTGAAGCTTTCTTT.

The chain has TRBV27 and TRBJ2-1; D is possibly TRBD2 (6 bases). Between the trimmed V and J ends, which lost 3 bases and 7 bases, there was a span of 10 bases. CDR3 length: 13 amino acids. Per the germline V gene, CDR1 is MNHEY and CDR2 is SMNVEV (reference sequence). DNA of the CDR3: TGTGCCAGCAGTTTCGGGGGTATAAATGAGCAGTTCTTC. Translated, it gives CASSFGGINEQFF.

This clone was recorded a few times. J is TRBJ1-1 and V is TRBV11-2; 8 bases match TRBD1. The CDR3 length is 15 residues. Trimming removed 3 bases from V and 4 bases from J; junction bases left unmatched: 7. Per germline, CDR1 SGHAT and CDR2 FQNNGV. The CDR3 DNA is TGTGCCAGCAGCTTGACAGGGGTGGTGGGCACTGAAGCTTTCTTT. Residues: CASSLTGVVGTEAFF.

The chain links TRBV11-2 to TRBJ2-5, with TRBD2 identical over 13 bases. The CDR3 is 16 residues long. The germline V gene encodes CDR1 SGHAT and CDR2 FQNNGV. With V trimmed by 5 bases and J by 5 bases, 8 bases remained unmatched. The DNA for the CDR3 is TGTGCCAGCAGCCCGGGACTAGCGGGGAATAGGGAGACCCAGTACTTC. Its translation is CASSPGLAGNRETQYF.

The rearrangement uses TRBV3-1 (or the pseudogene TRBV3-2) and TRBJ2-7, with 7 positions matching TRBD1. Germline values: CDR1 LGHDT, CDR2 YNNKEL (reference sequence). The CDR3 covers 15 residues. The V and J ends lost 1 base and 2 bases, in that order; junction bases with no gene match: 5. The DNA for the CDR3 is TGTGCCAGCAGCCAAGTATGGGACAGTCCCTACGAGCAGTACTTC. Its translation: CASSQVWDSPYEQYF.

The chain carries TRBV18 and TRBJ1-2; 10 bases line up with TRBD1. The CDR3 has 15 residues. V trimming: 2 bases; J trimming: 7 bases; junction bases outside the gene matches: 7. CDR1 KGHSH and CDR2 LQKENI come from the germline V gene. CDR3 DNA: TGTGCCAGCTCACCAGGGACAGGGGATGTAGGTGGCTACACCTTC. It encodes CASSPGTGDVGGYTF. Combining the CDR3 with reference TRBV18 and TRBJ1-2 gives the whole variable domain NAGVMQNPRHLVRRRGQEARLRCSPMKGHSHVYWYRQLPEEGLKFMVYLQKENIIDESGMPKERFSAEFPKEGPSILRIQQVVRGDSAAYFCASSPGTGDVGGYTFGSGTRLTVV.

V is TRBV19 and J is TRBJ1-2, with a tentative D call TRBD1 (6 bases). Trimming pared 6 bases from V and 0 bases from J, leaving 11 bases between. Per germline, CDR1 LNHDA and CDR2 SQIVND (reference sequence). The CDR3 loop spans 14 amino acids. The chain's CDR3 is CASRTQGSNYGYTF. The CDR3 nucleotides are TGTGCCAGTAGAACCCAGGGGTCTAACTATGGCTACACCTTC.

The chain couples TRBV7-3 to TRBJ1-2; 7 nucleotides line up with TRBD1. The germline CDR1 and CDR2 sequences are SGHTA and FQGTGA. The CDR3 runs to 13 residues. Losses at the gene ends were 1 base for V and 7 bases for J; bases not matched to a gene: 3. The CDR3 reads CASSLNPGGGYTF. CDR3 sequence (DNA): TGTGCCAGCAGCTTAAATCCAGGGGGTGGCTACACCTTC.

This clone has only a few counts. The CDR3 here is CASSTLAGGYNEQFF. CDR3 in DNA: TGTGCCAGCAGCACACTAGCGGGGGGATACAATGAGCAGTTCTTC. The chain combines TRBV3-1 (or the pseudogene TRBV3-2) with TRBJ2-1, with 12 nucleotides matching TRBD2. V shed 5 bases and J 4 bases; nucleotides not matched to a gene: 3. In germline, CDR1 is LGHDT, CDR2 YNNKEL (reference sequence). The CDR3 is 15 residues long.

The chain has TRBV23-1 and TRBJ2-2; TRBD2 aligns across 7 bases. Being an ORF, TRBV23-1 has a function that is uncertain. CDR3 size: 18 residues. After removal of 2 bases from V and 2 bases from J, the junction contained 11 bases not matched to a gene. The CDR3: CASSQLKLAQFNTGELFF. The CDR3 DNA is TGCGCCAGCAGTCAACTGAAACTAGCGCAATTTAACACCGGGGAGCTGTTTTTT.

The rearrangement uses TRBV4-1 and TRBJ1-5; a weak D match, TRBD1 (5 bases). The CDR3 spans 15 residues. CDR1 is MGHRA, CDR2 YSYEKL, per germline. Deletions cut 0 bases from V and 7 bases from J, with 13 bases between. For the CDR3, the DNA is TGCGCCAGCAGCCAAGATCGGGGGGACGGACAGCCCCAGCATTTT. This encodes CASSQDRGDGQPQHF.

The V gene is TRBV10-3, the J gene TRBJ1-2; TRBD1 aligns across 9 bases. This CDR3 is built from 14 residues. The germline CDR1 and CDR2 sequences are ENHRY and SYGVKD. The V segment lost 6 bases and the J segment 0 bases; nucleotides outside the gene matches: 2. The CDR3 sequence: CAIRRTGANYGYTF. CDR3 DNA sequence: TGTGCCATCAGAAGGACAGGGGCTAACTATGGCTACACCTTC.

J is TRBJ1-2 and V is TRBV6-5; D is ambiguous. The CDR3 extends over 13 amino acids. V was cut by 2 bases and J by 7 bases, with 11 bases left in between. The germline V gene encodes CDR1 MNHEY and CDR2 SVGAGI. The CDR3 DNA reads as TGTGCCAGCAGTTACCGTGAAGGGAGTGGCTACACCTTC. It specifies CASSYREGSGYTF.

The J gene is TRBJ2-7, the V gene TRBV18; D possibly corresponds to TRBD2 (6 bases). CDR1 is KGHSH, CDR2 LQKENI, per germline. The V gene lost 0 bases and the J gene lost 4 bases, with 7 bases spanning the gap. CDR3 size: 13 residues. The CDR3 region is CASSPPRGYEQYF. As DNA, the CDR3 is TGTGCCAGCTCACCACCGCGGGGTTACGAGCAGTACTTC.

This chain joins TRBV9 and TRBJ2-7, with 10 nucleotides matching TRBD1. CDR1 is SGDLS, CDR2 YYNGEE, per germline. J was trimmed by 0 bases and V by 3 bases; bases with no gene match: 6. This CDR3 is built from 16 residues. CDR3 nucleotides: TGTGCCAGCAGCGCCCAGGGACAGGGGAGCTCCTACGAGCAGTACTTC. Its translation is CASSAQGQGSSYEQYF.

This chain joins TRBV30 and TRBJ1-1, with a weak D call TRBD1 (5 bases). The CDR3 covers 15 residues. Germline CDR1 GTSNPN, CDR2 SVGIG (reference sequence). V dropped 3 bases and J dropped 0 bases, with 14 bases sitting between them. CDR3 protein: CAWSPSLGLNTEAFF. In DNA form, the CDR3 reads TGTGCCTGGAGCCCTTCACTGGGGCTGAACACTGAAGCTTTCTTT.

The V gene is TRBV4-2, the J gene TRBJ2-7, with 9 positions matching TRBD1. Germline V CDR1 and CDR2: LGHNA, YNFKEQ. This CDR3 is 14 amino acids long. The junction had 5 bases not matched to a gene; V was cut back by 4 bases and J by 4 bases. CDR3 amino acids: CASSRGGQGYEQYF. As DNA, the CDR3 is TGTGCCAGCAGCCGGGGGGGACAGGGTTACGAGCAGTACTTC.

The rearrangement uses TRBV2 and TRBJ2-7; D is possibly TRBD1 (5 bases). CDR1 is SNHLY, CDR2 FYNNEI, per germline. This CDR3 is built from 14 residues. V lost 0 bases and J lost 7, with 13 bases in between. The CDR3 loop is CASSEANRSEEQYF. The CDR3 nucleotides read TGTGCCAGCAGTGAAGCAAACAGGTCGGAAGAGCAGTACTTC. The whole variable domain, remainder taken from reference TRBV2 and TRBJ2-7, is EPEVTQTPSHQVTQMGQEVILRCVPISNHLYFYWYRQILGQKVEFLVSFYNNEISEKSEIFDDQFSVERPDGSNFTLKIRSTKLEDSAMYFCASSEANRSEEQYFGPGTRLTVT.

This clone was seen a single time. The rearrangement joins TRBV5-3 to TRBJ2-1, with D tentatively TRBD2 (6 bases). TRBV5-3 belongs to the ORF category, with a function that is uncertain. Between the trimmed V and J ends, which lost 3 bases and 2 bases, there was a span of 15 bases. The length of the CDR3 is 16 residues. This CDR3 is CARSSDHGSAYNEQFF. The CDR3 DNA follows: TGTGCCAGAAGCTCAGACCACGGGAGCGCCTACAATGAGCAGTTCTTC.

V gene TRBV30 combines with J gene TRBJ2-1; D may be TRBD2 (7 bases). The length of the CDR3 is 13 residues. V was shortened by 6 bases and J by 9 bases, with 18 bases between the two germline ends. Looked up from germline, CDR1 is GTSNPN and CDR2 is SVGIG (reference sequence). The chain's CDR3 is CACSGGGVGEQFF. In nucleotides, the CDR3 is TGTGCCTGTTCGGGGGGCGGGGTTGGTGAGCAGTTCTTC.

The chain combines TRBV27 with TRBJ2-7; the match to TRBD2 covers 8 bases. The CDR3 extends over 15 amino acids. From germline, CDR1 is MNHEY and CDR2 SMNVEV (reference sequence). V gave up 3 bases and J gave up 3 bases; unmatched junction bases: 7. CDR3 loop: CASSFGRGGVYEQYF. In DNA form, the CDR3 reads TGTGCCAGCAGTTTCGGGAGGGGGGGAGTCTACGAGCAGTACTTC.

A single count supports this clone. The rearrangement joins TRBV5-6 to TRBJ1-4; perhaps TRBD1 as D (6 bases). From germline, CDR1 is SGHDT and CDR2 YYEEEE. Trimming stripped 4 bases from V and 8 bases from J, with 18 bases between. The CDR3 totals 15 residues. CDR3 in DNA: TGTGCCAGCAGCGACCGGGGACAATTGAGGGAAAAACTGTTTTTT. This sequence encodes CASSDRGQLREKLFF.

In nucleotides, the CDR3 is TGTGCCAGCACAGTCGGACAGTCGAACACTGAAGCTTTCTTT. Translated, it gives CASTVGQSNTEAFF. The chain combines TRBV18 with TRBJ1-1; tentative D call: TRBD1 (6 bases). The V gene lost 8 bases and the J gene lost 1 base, with 14 bases spanning the gap. CDR1 is KGHSH and CDR2 is LQKENI in the germline V gene. The CDR3 spans 14 residues.

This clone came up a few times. The CDR3 region has the DNA TGCGCCAGCAGATCAGGAGGGGGCTCCCCCCCGATGGCCATATATTTT. Translated: CASRSGGGSPPMAIYF. V usage is TRBV10-1 and J usage is TRBJ1-3, with TRBD1 matching 7 bases. Germline assignment: CDR1 WNHNN and CDR2 SYGVQD (reference sequence). The CDR3 has 16 residues. J gave up 11 bases and V 6 bases, and 19 bases lay outside the gene matches.

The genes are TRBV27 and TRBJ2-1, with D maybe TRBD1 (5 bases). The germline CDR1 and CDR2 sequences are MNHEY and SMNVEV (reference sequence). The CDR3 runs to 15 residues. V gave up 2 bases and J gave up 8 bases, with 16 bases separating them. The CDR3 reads CASSLGALGSHEQFF. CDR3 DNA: TGTGCCAGCAGTTTAGGGGCACTGGGATCCCATGAGCAGTTCTTC.

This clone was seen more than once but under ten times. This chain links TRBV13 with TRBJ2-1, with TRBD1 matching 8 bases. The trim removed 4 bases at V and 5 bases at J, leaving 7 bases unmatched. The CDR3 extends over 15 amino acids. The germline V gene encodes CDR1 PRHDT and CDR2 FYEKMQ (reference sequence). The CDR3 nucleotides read TGTGCCAGCAGCTCCGACAGGGGAAAGGACAATGAGCAGTTCTTC. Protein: CASSSDRGKDNEQFF.

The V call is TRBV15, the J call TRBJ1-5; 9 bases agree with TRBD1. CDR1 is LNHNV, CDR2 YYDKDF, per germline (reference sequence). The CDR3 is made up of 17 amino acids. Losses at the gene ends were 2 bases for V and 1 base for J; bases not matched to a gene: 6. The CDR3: CATSRSGQGTSNQPQHF. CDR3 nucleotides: TGTGCCACCAGCAGATCGGGACAGGGAACGAGCAATCAGCCCCAGCATTTT.

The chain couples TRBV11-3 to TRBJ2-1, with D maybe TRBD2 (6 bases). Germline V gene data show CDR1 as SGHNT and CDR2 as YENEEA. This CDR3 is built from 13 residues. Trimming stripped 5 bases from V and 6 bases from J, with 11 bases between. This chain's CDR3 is CASSPAGLNEQFF. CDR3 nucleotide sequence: TGTGCCAGCAGCCCAGCGGGTCTCAATGAGCAGTTCTTC. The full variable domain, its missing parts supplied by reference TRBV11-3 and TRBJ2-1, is EAGVVQSPRYKIIEKKQPVAFWCNPISGHNTLYWYLQNLGQGPELLIRYENEEAVDDSQLPKDRFSAERLKGVDSTLKIQPAELGDSAVYLCASSPAGLNEQFFGPGTRLTVL.

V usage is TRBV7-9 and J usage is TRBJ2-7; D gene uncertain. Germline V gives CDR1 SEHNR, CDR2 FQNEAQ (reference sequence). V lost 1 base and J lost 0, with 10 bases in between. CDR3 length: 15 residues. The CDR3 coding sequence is TGTGCCAGCAGCTTAGACACAACCAGCTCCTACGAGCAGTACTTC. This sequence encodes CASSLDTTSSYEQYF.